This is a list of T cell receptor beta chains from one sample in a study of cytomegalovirus exposure and HLA in healthy donors. The method was immunoSEQ multiplex PCR; TCRdb's version includes in-frame clones alone and lacks a portion of them. The sample contains about 150,000 clones, 85% to 90% of which appear only once. Sample: PBMCs. The receptors were gathered from a man younger than 30 in good health and CMV-seronegative. The CDR3 runs from the conserved cysteine through the conserved F or W. A D gene is named only where the DNA matches it firmly. Expanded clones are given a class, and other clones once, few, many or no size at all.

clone size: NA
J gene: TRBJ2-3
V gene: TRBV9
D gene: NA
CDR3 length: 16
CDR3 DNA: TGTGCCAGCAGCATACTTAGGGCCGGGGGCACAGATACGCAGTATTTT
CDR3 protein: CASSILRAGGTDTQYF

clone size: NA
J gene: TRBJ1-2
V gene: TRBV5-1
D gene: TRBD1
CDR3 length: 14
CDR3 DNA: TGCGCCAGCAGCCCGGCGTGGACAGGAGGTGGCTACACCTTC
CDR3 protein: CASSPAWTGGGYTF

clone size: NA
J gene: TRBJ1-3
V gene: TRBV28
D gene: NA
CDR3 length: 14
CDR3 DNA: TGTGCCAGCAGAACAGGGTTCTCTGGAAACACCATATATTTT
CDR3 protein: CASRTGFSGNTIYF

clone size: once
J gene: TRBJ2-1
V gene: TRBV19
D gene: TRBD2
CDR3 length: 14
CDR3 DNA: TGTGCCAGTAGTTGGGGACTAGCCGGGGGAGAGCAGTTCTTC
CDR3 protein: CASSWGLAGGEQFF

clone size: NA
J gene: TRBJ2-2
V gene: TRBV5-6
D gene: TRBD1
CDR3 length: 16
CDR3 DNA: TGTGCCAGCAGCTTAATCGGACAGGGGGTTTTCGGGGAGCTGTTTTTT
CDR3 protein: CASSLIGQGVFGELFF

clone size: NA
J gene: TRBJ1-1
V gene: TRBV5-1
D gene: TRBD1
CDR3 length: 14
CDR3 DNA: TGCGCCAGCAGCGGACAGGGAGGGGGCACTGAAGCTTTCTTT
CDR3 protein: CASSGQGGGTEAFF

clone size: NA
J gene: TRBJ2-3
V gene: TRBV7-6
D gene: TRBD2
CDR3 length: 16
CDR3 DNA: TGTGCCAGCAGCTACCCTAGCGGGGGGGCCACAGATACGCAGTATTTT
CDR3 protein: CASSYPSGGATDTQYF

clone size: once
J gene: TRBJ1-2
V gene: TRBV18
D gene: NA
CDR3 length: 13
CDR3 DNA: TGTGCCAGCTCACCATCAGAGGGCTATGGCTACACCTTC
CDR3 protein: CASSPSEGYGYTF

clone size: few
J gene: TRBJ1-2
V gene: TRBV27
D gene: NA
CDR3 length: 13
CDR3 DNA: TGTGCCAGCAGTTCTACAGGGTTCGGTGGCTACACCTTC
CDR3 protein: CASSSTGFGGYTF

clone size: NA
J gene: TRBJ2-7
V gene: TRBV6-5
D gene: NA
CDR3 length: 14
CDR3 DNA: TGTGCCAGCAGTTACTTAGCGGAGGTCTACGAGCAGTACTTC
CDR3 protein: CASSYLAEVYEQYF

clone size: NA
J gene: TRBJ1-6
V gene: TRBV4-1
D gene: NA
CDR3 length: 17
CDR3 DNA: TGCGCCAGCAGCCAAGATGCGGGAAGGTCCTATAATTCACCCCTCCACTTT
CDR3 protein: CASSQDAGRSYNSPLHF

clone size: once
J gene: TRBJ1-1
V gene: TRBV27
D gene: NA
CDR3 length: 21
CDR3 DNA: TGTGCCAGCAGTTTCAGGCGTCGCCCAAAGACAGTTGACCAAGTGAACACTGAAGCTTTCTTT
CDR3 protein: CASSFRRRPKTVDQVNTEAFF

clone size: NA
J gene: TRBJ2-7
V gene: TRBV10-2
D gene: NA
CDR3 length: 17
CDR3 DNA: TGCGCCAGCAGTGAAACAGTGGGAACAGGCGCTAACTACGAGCAGTACTTC
CDR3 protein: CASSETVGTGANYEQYF

clone size: NA
J gene: TRBJ2-1
V gene: TRBV4-3
D gene: TRBD2
CDR3 length: 14
CDR3 DNA: TGCGCCAGCAGCCGGGCGGGAGGCAGAAATGAGCAGTTCTTC
CDR3 protein: CASSRAGGRNEQFF

clone size: NA
J gene: TRBJ2-7
V gene: TRBV4-1
D gene: TRBD2
CDR3 length: 16
CDR3 DNA: TGCGCCAGCAGCCTTGAGACTAGCGGGACCTCCTACGAGCAGTACTTC
CDR3 protein: CASSLETSGTSYEQYF